These 9 T cell receptor beta chains were all obtained from the same sample, sequenced in a study of T cells in Graves' hyperthyroidism and ophthalmopathy. Researchers took RNA transcripts and amplified the TCR beta CDR3 regions from them. HTBI primers were the set used in a first-round RT-PCR of the TCR CDR3. TCRdb called the multiplex PCR reads again in MiXCR, with one record for every CDR3 protein. The data contain about 290,000 distinct CDR3 sequences, about an eighth of them singletons. Sample: blood. The receptors shown here come from a woman aged 40 to 50 with Graves' hyperthyroidism.

This chain uses TRBV20-1 with TRBJ2-7; D is possibly TRBD2 (5 bases). The length of the CDR3 is 14 residues. CDR1 DFQATT and CDR2 SNEGSKA come from the germline V gene (reference sequence). Trimming stripped 1 base from V and 4 bases from J, with 14 bases between. The CDR3 DNA is TGCAGTGCTAGAGTCCCGGACGGGATGTACGAGCAGTACTTC. Translated, it gives CSARVPDGMYEQYF.

This clonotype has ten or more counts. The chain carries TRBV24-1 and TRBJ2-7; 11 bases fit TRBD2. The CDR3 totals 16 residues. V lost 5 bases and J lost 6; bases outside the gene matches: 11. CDR1 and CDR2 from the germline V gene are KGHDR and SFDVKD. DNA of the CDR3: TGTGCCACCAGTGCCCTTAGCGGGAGGGGATCTGGCGAGCAGTACTTC. It codes for CATSALSGRGSGEQYF.

This clonotype was detected ten times or more. CDR3 bases: TGTGCCAGCAGCCGGGTGGGGAGCTCTGGAAACACCATATATTTT. It encodes CASSRVGSSGNTIYF. This chain connects TRBV5-6 to TRBJ1-3; D gene ambiguous. Germline lookup yields CDR1 SGHDT and CDR2 YYEEEE. The CDR3 covers 15 residues. Deletions cut 4 bases from V and 0 bases from J, with 11 bases between.

This clonotype was detected many times. The V gene is TRBV28, the J gene TRBJ1-2; a possible D gene is TRBD1 (6 bases). Germline V gene data show CDR1 as MDHEN and CDR2 as SYDVKM. The V and J ends lost 2 bases and 8 bases respectively, with 12 bases between them. This CDR3 has 13 residues. The CDR3 DNA sequence: TGTGCCAGCAGTTTAAGGGGGGCGGAGGGCTACACCTTC. This sequence encodes CASSLRGAEGYTF.

The chain is built from TRBV28 and TRBJ2-3; 9 bases line up with TRBD1. Germline CDR1 MDHEN, CDR2 SYDVKM. After removal of 6 bases from V and 5 bases from J, the junction contained 6 bases not matched to a gene. The CDR3 is 14 amino acids. The CDR3 coding sequence is TGTGCCAGCAGCCAAAACAGGGGGCGAGATACGCAGTATTTT. As protein: CASSQNRGRDTQYF.

The chain carries TRBV7-9 and TRBJ1-5; the D gene is possibly TRBD1 (5 bases). The CDR3 totals 14 residues. V was shortened by 6 bases and J by 3 bases, with 12 bases between the two germline ends. Germline values: CDR1 SEHNR, CDR2 FQNEAQ (reference sequence). CDR3 loop: CASSSMGLNQPQHF. The CDR3 nucleotides are TGTGCCAGCAGTTCGATGGGGCTCAATCAGCCCCAGCATTTT.

In this sample, this clonotype turned up many times. The rearrangement links TRBV11-1 to TRBJ1-1; D is ambiguous. The CDR3 totals 13 residues. Germline V gives CDR1 SGHAT, CDR2 FQDESV (reference sequence). With 5 bases removed from V and 1 base from J, the gap between germline ends came to 8 bases. The CDR3 is CASSQQRNTEAFF. CDR3 DNA: TGTGCCAGCAGCCAACAGAGGAACACTGAAGCTTTCTTT.

At least ten counts were recorded for this clonotype. This chain joins TRBV10-3 and TRBJ1-4; D gene unclear. The ends were cut back, 4 bases at V and 5 bases at J, with 8 bases in the middle. Germline-derived CDR1 and CDR2 are ENHRY and SYGVKD. The CDR3 contains 13 residues. In DNA, the CDR3 is TGTGCCATCAGTGGCAGTCCGAATGAAAAACTGTTTTTT. It specifies CAISGSPNEKLFF.

A few counts support this clonotype. The rearrangement uses TRBV7-9 and TRBJ2-1; tentative D call: TRBD2 (6 bases). The CDR3 totals 16 residues. Trimming removed 2 bases from V and 5 bases from J, with 16 bases in between. Germline V gene sequence: CDR1 SEHNR, CDR2 FQNEAQ (reference sequence). CDR3 protein: CASSLRGSGAHNEQFF. CDR3 nucleotides: TGTGCCAGCAGCTTACGAGGTAGCGGAGCCCACAATGAGCAGTTCTTC.